Shown below are 15 T cell receptor beta chains from a single sample sequenced in a study of healthy donors' naive CD4 and CD8 T cells. Each TCR library used about 500 ng of total RNA and a linear amplification protocol. TCRdb ran MiXCR on the reads and lists one entry per CDR3 protein. Of about 180,000 distinct CDR3 sequences listed, 65% to 75% are singletons. The sample taken for sequencing was naive CD4+ and CD8+ T cells sorted from blood, pooled from several donors. These receptor sequences come from a pool of human donors in good health; the sample pools cells from several healthy donors.

The chain carries TRBV29-1 and TRBJ2-5; no clear D. The length of the CDR3 is 12 residues. V was shortened by 8 bases and J by 2 bases, with 12 bases between the two germline ends. Germline V gives CDR1 SQVTM, CDR2 ANQGSEA. CDR3 region: CSSSVSQETQYF. The CDR3 bases are TGCAGCTCTAGTGTGAGTCAAGAGACCCAGTACTTC. Filled out from reference TRBV29-1 and TRBJ2-5, the complete variable domain reads SAVISQKPSRDICQRGTSLTIQCQVDSQVTMMFWYRQQPGQSLTLIATANQGSEATYESGFVIDKFPISRPNLTFSTLTVSNMSPEDSSIYLCSSSVSQETQYFGPGTRLLVL.

J is TRBJ2-7 and V is TRBV19; D is possibly TRBD2 (5 bases). The germline V and J ends were trimmed by 5 bases and 5 bases, with 19 bases remaining between them. Germline values: CDR1 LNHDA, CDR2 SQIVND (reference sequence). This CDR3 spans 15 amino acids. CDR3 residues: CASSLPGNLVDEQYF. DNA for the CDR3: TGTGCCAGTAGTCTACCGGGAAACTTGGTAGACGAGCAGTACTTC.

A few counts support this clonotype. V and J are TRBV12-3 or TRBV12-4 and TRBJ1-1, with 7 bases that match TRBD1. This CDR3 contains 15 residues. V was clipped by 10 bases and J by 5 bases; unmatched bases: 16. The CDR3 reads CATRQGFSAWTEAFF. DNA for the CDR3: TGTGCCACCCGACAGGGATTCTCCGCGTGGACTGAAGCTTTCTTT.

The chain uses TRBV11-2 and TRBJ2-3; tentative D call: TRBD1 (6 bases). The CDR3 is made up of 15 amino acids. V was pared by 3 bases and J by 2 bases, with 12 bases between. From germline, CDR1 is SGHAT and CDR2 FQNNGV. CDR3 region: CASSFPGHPTDTQYF. CDR3 DNA: TGTGCCAGCAGCTTTCCGGGACACCCCACAGATACGCAGTATTTT.

The rearrangement joins TRBV24-1 to TRBJ2-1; D might be TRBD2 (6 bases). Germline V CDR1 and CDR2: KGHDR, SFDVKD. Trimming cost V 7 bases and J 2 bases, with 17 bases left between them. This CDR3 is 16 amino acids long. CDR3 amino acids: CATSPFRDSTYNEQFF. In nucleotides, the CDR3 is TGTGCCACCAGCCCCTTTCGGGACTCAACCTACAATGAGCAGTTCTTC.

The V gene is TRBV12-3 or TRBV12-4, the J gene TRBJ2-7; TRBD2 agrees at 7 bases. V trimming: 4 bases; J trimming: 3 bases; junction bases outside the gene matches: 3. The CDR3 runs 13 residues. The CDR3 sequence is CASSYASGYEQYV. CDR3 nucleotide sequence: TGTGCCAGCAGTTACGCTAGCGGCTACGAGCAGTACGTC.

The chain joins TRBV27 to TRBJ1-5, with D maybe TRBD1 (5 bases). Germline CDR1 reads MNHEY; CDR2 reads SMNVEV (reference sequence). CDR3 size: 12 residues. Trimming pared 5 bases from V and 5 bases from J, leaving 7 bases between. The CDR3 region has the DNA TGTGCCAGCAGTCGGGGGGATCAGCCCCAGCATTTT. This translates into CASSRGDQPQHF.

This clonotype has more than one count but fewer than ten. V gene TRBV19 combines with J gene TRBJ2-4; the D gene is possibly TRBD2 (5 bases). CDR1 is LNHDA, CDR2 SQIVND, per germline (reference sequence). This CDR3 spans 14 amino acids. The V end was cut by 4 bases, the J end by 5 bases, with 12 bases between. The DNA of the CDR3 is TGTGCCAGTAGTACTACTAGTGGGGAAAACATTCAGTACTTC. Translation gives CASSTTSGENIQYF.

This clonotype was detected once. DNA for the CDR3: TGTGCCATCAGCGACCACAGGGATTTGGGGAATGAGCAGTTCTTC. It specifies CAISDHRDLGNEQFF. The genes are TRBV10-3 and TRBJ2-1, with D possibly matching TRBD1 (6 bases). Germline CDR1 is ENHRY and CDR2 is SYGVKD. Trimming cost V 6 bases and J 7 bases, with 19 bases left between them. The length of the CDR3 is 15 residues.

The V gene is TRBV29-1, the J gene TRBJ1-5; 11 bases are shared with TRBD1. J gave up 3 bases and V 4 bases, and 5 bases lay outside the gene matches. CDR3 length: 15 amino acids. CDR1 and CDR2 (germline): SQVTM, ANQGSEA. This chain's CDR3 is CSVVGTGGPNQPQHF. The DNA of the CDR3 is TGCAGCGTTGTCGGGACAGGGGGACCCAATCAGCCCCAGCATTTT.

This clonotype was picked up one time. This rearrangement joins TRBV6-5 to TRBJ1-2; D not resolved. Germline CDR1 is MNHEY and CDR2 is SVGAGI. Trimming removed 6 bases at V and 0 bases at J, with 20 bases between. This CDR3 spans 17 amino acids. The CDR3 reads CASSTSWSVRTNYGYTF. The CDR3 DNA sequence: TGTGCCAGCAGCACTTCGTGGTCAGTCCGAACTAACTATGGCTACACCTTC.

This chain uses TRBV29-1 with TRBJ2-7; 9 bases fit TRBD2. Germline V gene sequence: CDR1 SQVTM, CDR2 ANQGSEA. The CDR3 runs 15 residues. The V segment lost 1 base and the J segment 0 bases; nucleotides outside the gene matches: 4. DNA of the CDR3: TGCAGCGTTGAAGGGGTTAGCGGGAGCTCCTACGAGCAGTACTTC. Translated: CSVEGVSGSSYEQYF.

V gene TRBV29-1 combines with J gene TRBJ2-7, with 15 positions matching TRBD2. V trimming: 5 bases; J trimming: 0 bases; junction bases outside the gene matches: 8. Germline-derived CDR1 and CDR2 are SQVTM and ANQGSEA. This CDR3 contains 17 residues. CDR3 coding DNA: TGCAGCGTTTACCCGGGACTAGCGGGAGGACCCTCCTACGAGCAGTACTTC. Translated, it gives CSVYPGLAGGPSYEQYF.

V and J are TRBV29-1 and TRBJ1-2; 8 bases fit TRBD1. Trimming took 3 bases from V and 7 from J; bases not matched to a gene: 10. This CDR3 has 14 residues. Germline V gives CDR1 SQVTM, CDR2 ANQGSEA. CDR3 region: CSVDTVTGAGGYTF. CDR3 in DNA: TGCAGCGTTGATACGGTGACAGGGGCTGGTGGCTACACCTTC. Together with reference TRBV29-1 and TRBJ1-2, the CDR3 gives the full variable domain: SAVISQKPSRDICQRGTSLTIQCQVDSQVTMMFWYRQQPGQSLTLIATANQGSEATYESGFVIDKFPISRPNLTFSTLTVSNMSPEDSSIYLCSVDTVTGAGGYTFGSGTRLTVV.

The rearrangement uses TRBV19 and TRBJ1-1; perhaps TRBD1 as D (5 bases). The CDR3 spans 15 residues. Trimming pared 4 bases from V and 1 base from J, leaving 13 bases between. Looked up from germline, CDR1 is LNHDA and CDR2 is SQIVND (reference sequence). The CDR3 protein is CASSTTPTANTEAFF. The CDR3 DNA is TGTGCCAGTAGTACAACCCCGACAGCGAACACTGAAGCTTTCTTT.